Presented here are 26 T cell receptor beta chains from one specimen sequenced in a study of identical twins (dated by TCRdb to 2016 to 2017). Library preparation employed 5' RACE. The run used an Illumina HiSeq 2000. TCRdb's own reprocessing of the public reads used fastp at Q25 and MiXCR and kept productive beta chains. Each entry merges the rows of one CDR3 protein and shows their most common DNA and genes. Present in this sample are 520,000 or so distinct CDR3 sequences, approximately 22% of which were seen just once. Roughly 0.9% of the sample is taken by the ten largest. The same data also went into a second study, on T cells expressing NK-cell markers.

The specimen sequenced was CD4+ T cells sorted from blood. The source of these receptors is a woman aged 18-30 years in good health.

The chain carries TRBV7-2 and TRBJ2-5; TRBD2 aligns across 8 bases. This CDR3 has 14 residues. Germline V lookup: CDR1 SGHTA, CDR2 FQGNSA. The ends lost 2 bases at V and 5 bases at J; junction bases unmatched: 4. CDR3 DNA sequence: TGTGCCAGCAGCTTACCCGGGACTAGGGAGACCCAGTACTTC. The encoded protein is CASSLPGTRETQYF.

This clonotype came up a few times. CDR3 nucleotide sequence: TGTGCCTGGAGGCGGTGGGACGAGCAGTACTTC. This gives the protein CAWRRWDEQYF. The chain recombines TRBV30 with TRBJ2-7; D not certain. The CDR3 is made up of 11 amino acids. Germline loops: CDR1 GTSNPN, CDR2 SVGIG (reference sequence). Trimming took 3 bases from V and 5 from J, leaving 8 bases between them. Drawing the rest from reference TRBV30 and TRBJ2-7, the complete variable domain is SQTIHQWPATLVQPVGSPLSLECTVEGTSNPNLYWYRQAAGRGLQLLFYSVGIGQISSEVPQNLSASRPQDRQFILSSKKLLLSDSGFYLCAWRRWDEQYFGPGTRLTVT.

This clonotype turned up a few times. This chain's CDR3 is CASSHLWLGGANTDTQYF. CDR3 nucleotides: TGTGCCAGCAGCCATCTTTGGCTGGGGGGCGCAAACACAGATACGCAGTATTTT. The chain has TRBV3-1 and TRBJ2-3; TRBD1 or TRBD2 may be the D gene (6 bases each). CDR1 and CDR2 (germline): LGHDT, YNNKEL (reference sequence). V lost 3 bases, J lost 2 bases, and 21 bases lay in between. The CDR3 consists of 18 residues.

V gene TRBV5-6 combines with J gene TRBJ1-6; D remains ambiguous. Trimming shortened V by 5 bases and J by 11 bases, and 14 bases separated the two germline ends. The germline CDR1 and CDR2 sequences are SGHDT and YYEEEE. The CDR3 is 13 amino acids. CDR3 protein: CASSYLGEAPLHF. As DNA, the CDR3 is TGTGCCAGCAGTTACCTCGGGGAGGCACCCCTCCACTTT.

V and J are TRBV20-1 and TRBJ2-7; 7 nucleotides align to TRBD1. Germline trimming cut 5 bases from V and 1 base from J; bases unmatched to any gene: 5. The germline V gene encodes CDR1 DFQATT and CDR2 SNEGSKA (reference sequence). This CDR3 region has 13 residues. CDR3 nucleotides: TGCAGTGCTGGACAGGTGGTATCCTACGAGCAGTACTTC. Its protein is CSAGQVVSYEQYF.

V gene TRBV5-1 combines with J gene TRBJ1-6; possibly TRBD1 for D (5 bases). Germline loops: CDR1 SGHRS, CDR2 YFSETQ. Trimming stripped 5 bases from V and 0 bases from J, with 12 bases between. CDR3 size: 16 residues. Here the CDR3 DNA reads TGCGCCAGCAGTTACGCAGGGTCCTCCTATAATTCACCCCTCCACTTT. Its translation: CASSYAGSSYNSPLHF. The full variable domain, with the rest looked up from reference TRBV5-1 and TRBJ1-6, is KAGVTQTPRYLIKTRGQQVTLSCSPISGHRSVSWYQQTPGQGLQFLFEYFSETQRNKGNFPGRFSGRQFSNSRSEMNVSTLELGDSALYLCASSYAGSSYNSPLHFGNGTRLTVT.

This clonotype was counted a few times. The chain has TRBV5-1 and TRBJ2-2; a possible D gene is TRBD2 (6 bases). The CDR3 covers 14 residues. Germline V gene sequence: CDR1 SGHRS, CDR2 YFSETQ. The V end lost 4 bases, the J end lost 2 bases, and 9 bases lay between the germline ends. The CDR3 region has the DNA TGCGCCAGCAGCCGCGGGGTTAACACCGGGGAGCTGTTTTTT. As protein: CASSRGVNTGELFF. Variable domain in full (rest from reference TRBV5-1 and TRBJ2-2): KAGVTQTPRYLIKTRGQQVTLSCSPISGHRSVSWYQQTPGQGLQFLFEYFSETQRNKGNFPGRFSGRQFSNSRSEMNVSTLELGDSALYLCASSRGVNTGELFFGEGSRLTVL.

V usage is TRBV12-5 and J usage is TRBJ2-5; D not resolved. This CDR3 spans 14 amino acids. Germline loops: CDR1 LGHNT, CDR2 FRNRAP. The germline V and J ends were trimmed by 0 bases and 3 bases, with 8 bases remaining between them. Here the CDR3 reads CASGLVSREETQYF. DNA for the CDR3: TGTGCTAGTGGTTTGGTCTCTAGAGAAGAGACCCAGTACTTC. The variable domain in full, with the rest retrieved from reference TRBV12-5 and TRBJ2-5, is DARVTQTPRHKVTEMGQEVTMRCQPILGHNTVFWYRQTMMQGLELLAYFRNRAPLDDSGMPKDRFSAEMPDATLATLKIQPSEPRDSAVYFCASGLVSREETQYFGPGTRLLVL.

This clonotype was seen more than once but under ten times. The chain is built from TRBV20-1 and TRBJ1-2; 8 bases map to TRBD1. CDR1 and CDR2 from the germline V gene are DFQATT and SNEGSKA (reference sequence). This CDR3 comprises 14 residues. The ends lost 3 bases at V and 5 bases at J; junction bases unmatched: 8. CDR3 DNA: TGCAGTGCTAGCGTAGGGACAGGAGGGTATGGCTACACCTTC. This codes for CSASVGTGGYGYTF.

This clonotype was counted between two and nine times. The rearrangement uses TRBV6-5 and TRBJ2-5, with D perhaps matching TRBD1 (6 bases). CDR1 and CDR2 (germline): MNHEY, SVGAGI. CDR3 size: 17 residues. Trimming removed 0 bases from V and 2 bases from J, with 16 bases in between. DNA for the CDR3: TGTGCCAGCAGTTACTCGACCCAGGGGCGACGGCAAGAGACCCAGTACTTC. Translated, it gives CASSYSTQGRRQETQYF.

The rearrangement links TRBV10-3 to TRBJ2-6, with D possibly matching TRBD1 (5 bases). Germline CDR1 and CDR2: ENHRY and SYGVKD. Trimming cost V 8 bases and J 4 bases, with 15 bases left between them. CDR3 size: 15 residues. This CDR3 reads CAISEGARGANVLTF. DNA for the CDR3: TGTGCCATCTCGGAAGGGGCGCGGGGGGCCAACGTCCTGACTTTC.

This clonotype has a handful of counts. The chain combines TRBV5-1 with TRBJ2-5; D uncertain. CDR1 and CDR2 from the germline V gene are SGHRS and YFSETQ. The CDR3 sequence is 12 residues long. V was cut by 4 bases and J by 2 bases, with 6 bases left in between. The CDR3 region is CASSQKQETQYF. For the CDR3, the DNA is TGCGCCAGCAGCCAAAAGCAAGAGACCCAGTACTTC.

In this sample, this clonotype turned up many times. V usage is TRBV11-2 and J usage is TRBJ2-7; D not certain. Germline V CDR1 and CDR2: SGHAT, FQNNGV. This CDR3 has 12 residues. Trimming removed 5 bases from V and 9 bases from J, with 14 bases in between. CDR3 loop: CASSLRTARQYF. DNA for the CDR3: TGTGCCAGCAGCCTCCGGACCGCGCGGCAGTACTTC.

This clonotype was picked up a small number of times. J is TRBJ2-7 and V is TRBV30; D ambiguous. This CDR3 is 13 amino acids long. The V end lost 3 bases, the J end lost 3 bases, and 12 bases lay between the germline ends. In germline, CDR1 is GTSNPN, CDR2 SVGIG (reference sequence). CDR3 DNA sequence: TGTGCCTGGAGGGTAGTTTCCCGCTACGAGCAGTACTTC. Protein product: CAWRVVSRYEQYF. Full variable domain (missing parts from reference TRBV30 and TRBJ2-7): SQTIHQWPATLVQPVGSPLSLECTVEGTSNPNLYWYRQAAGRGLQLLFYSVGIGQISSEVPQNLSASRPQDRQFILSSKKLLLSDSGFYLCAWRVVSRYEQYFGPGTRLTVT.

V gene TRBV12-3 or TRBV12-4 combines with J gene TRBJ2-2, with 9 nucleotides matching TRBD1. The CDR3 is 15 amino acids. V shed 3 bases and J 6 bases; nucleotides not matched to a gene: 5. The CDR3 nucleotides are TGTGCCAGCAGTTTGTTAGGACAGGGGTCCGGGGAGCTGTTTTTT. Translation: CASSLLGQGSGELFF.

There are a few counts of this clonotype. V is TRBV20-1 and J is TRBJ1-1; D is perhaps TRBD1 (5 bases). The CDR3 consists of 13 residues. The V end lost 5 bases, the J end lost 5 bases, and 15 bases lay between the germline ends. Looked up from germline, CDR1 is DFQATT and CDR2 is SNEGSKA (reference sequence). This chain's CDR3 is CSASSTKGTEAFF. The CDR3 DNA sequence: TGCAGTGCTTCGTCTACCAAGGGGACTGAAGCTTTCTTT.

A few counts support this clonotype. The gene calls are TRBV12-3 or TRBV12-4 and TRBJ1-5; D is unresolved. The CDR3 sequence is 14 residues long. With 6 bases removed from V and 7 bases from J, the gap between germline ends came to 16 bases. The CDR3 sequence: CASSSGPLLQPQHF. The CDR3, as DNA: TGTGCCAGCAGCTCGGGCCCCCTCCTACAGCCCCAGCATTTT.

The chain couples TRBV12-3 or TRBV12-4 to TRBJ2-1; TRBD2 agrees at 12 bases. V lost 1 base and J lost 4; bases outside the gene matches: 14. The CDR3 has 20 amino acids. The CDR3 sequence: CASSLGNILGLAGRYNEQFF. DNA for the CDR3: TGTGCCAGCAGTTTAGGAAACATCTTAGGACTAGCGGGAAGGTACAATGAGCAGTTCTTC.

This CDR3 reads CASSLAPGQGPNEQFF. CDR3 DNA sequence: TGCGCCAGCAGCTTGGCTCCGGGACAGGGACCTAATGAGCAGTTCTTC. The chain joins TRBV5-1 to TRBJ2-1; 9 positions match TRBD1. Germline CDR1 reads SGHRS; CDR2 reads YFSETQ. V shed 0 bases, J shed 7 bases, and the junction held 8 bases outside the gene matches. The CDR3 is 16 residues long.

This clonotype has more than one count but fewer than ten. The J gene is TRBJ1-1, the V gene TRBV20-1; D gene unclear. CDR3 length: 12 amino acids. Germline V gene data show CDR1 as DFQATT and CDR2 as SNEGSKA (reference sequence). V dropped 0 bases and J dropped 11 bases, with 13 bases sitting between them. The CDR3 loop reads CSARDTSLGAFF. DNA of the CDR3: TGCAGTGCTAGAGATACTTCCTTGGGGGCTTTCTTT.

The rearrangement uses TRBV20-1 and TRBJ2-7; 11 positions agree with TRBD2. The CDR3 contains 14 residues. The ends lost 5 bases at V and 6 bases at J; junction bases unmatched: 9. Germline V CDR1 and CDR2: DFQATT, SNEGSKA (reference sequence). CDR3 region: CSAVSGRARGEQYF. The CDR3 bases are TGCAGTGCTGTTAGCGGGAGGGCCCGGGGCGAGCAGTACTTC.

The genes are TRBV20-1 and TRBJ2-7; 8 bases are shared with TRBD2. Per germline, CDR1 DFQATT and CDR2 SNEGSKA (reference sequence). Trimming cost V 0 bases and J 5 bases; bases outside gene matches: 3. This CDR3 spans 13 amino acids. The CDR3 coding sequence is TGCAGTGCTAGAGATCGGGGGGGCCACGAGCAGTACTTC. Translating it yields CSARDRGGHEQYF.

This clonotype has more than one count but fewer than ten. The genes are TRBV25-1 and TRBJ2-2; no firm D call. The CDR3 sequence is 13 residues long. CDR1 is MGHDK and CDR2 is SYGVNS in the germline V gene. V lost 3 bases, J lost 6 bases, and 8 bases lay in between. The CDR3 loop reads CASSDRAAGELFF. The CDR3 DNA follows: TGTGCCAGCAGTGATAGGGCGGCCGGGGAGCTGTTTTTT.

This chain joins TRBV5-1 and TRBJ2-5, with D perhaps matching TRBD1 (6 bases). Germline lookup yields CDR1 SGHRS and CDR2 YFSETQ. The CDR3 runs 14 residues. V lost 3 bases, J lost 3 bases, and 12 bases lay in between. CDR3 in DNA: TGCGCCAGCAGCTCGGGCGGACAGAAAGAGACCCAGTACTTC. Translated: CASSSGGQKETQYF.

CDR3 bases: TGTGCCAGCAGGTCCTCCGTAGGTAGGTCCTACGAGCAGTACTTC. Translated: CASRSSVGRSYEQYF. The V gene is TRBV7-8, the J gene TRBJ2-7; no clear D gene. Germline CDR1 and CDR2: SGHVS and FQNEAQ. This CDR3 has 15 amino acids. The V and J ends lost 6 bases and 1 base respectively, with 16 bases between them.

This clonotype was picked up a small number of times. V and J are TRBV4-3 and TRBJ2-1, with a tentative D call TRBD2 (6 bases). CDR1 is LGHNA, CDR2 YSLEER, per germline. The CDR3 spans 15 residues. Trimming took 3 bases from V and 4 from J, leaving 13 bases between them. For the CDR3, the DNA is TGCGCCAGCAGCCAGACTAGTACGGGGTACAATGAGCAGTTCTTC. The encoded protein is CASSQTSTGYNEQFF.